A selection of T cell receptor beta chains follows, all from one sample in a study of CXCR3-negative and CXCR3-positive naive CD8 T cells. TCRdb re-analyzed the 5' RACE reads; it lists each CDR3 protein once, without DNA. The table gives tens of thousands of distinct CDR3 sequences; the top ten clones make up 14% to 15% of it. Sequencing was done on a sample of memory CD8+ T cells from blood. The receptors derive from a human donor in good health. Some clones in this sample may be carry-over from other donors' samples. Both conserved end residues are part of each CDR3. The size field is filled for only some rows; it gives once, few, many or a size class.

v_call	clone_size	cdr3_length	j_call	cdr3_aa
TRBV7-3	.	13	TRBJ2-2	CASSPMKAGELFF
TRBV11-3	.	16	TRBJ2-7	CASSLWTSGKAYEQYF
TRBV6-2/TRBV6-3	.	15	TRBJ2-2	CASISVRGHTGELFF
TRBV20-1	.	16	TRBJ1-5	CSARDVLGEGNQPQHF
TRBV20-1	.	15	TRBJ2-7	CSARGGGDFSWEQYF
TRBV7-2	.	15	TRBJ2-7	CASSSPWGVGYEQYF
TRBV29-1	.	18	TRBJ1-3	CSVSTRDSRRGSGNTIYF
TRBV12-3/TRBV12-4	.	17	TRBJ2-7	CASSLARAEGSDYEQYF
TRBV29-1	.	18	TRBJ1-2	CSVEDPLGTGPTNYGYTF
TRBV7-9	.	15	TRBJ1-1	CASITGQGGGTEAFF
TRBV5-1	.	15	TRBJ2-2	CASSLASTNAGELFF
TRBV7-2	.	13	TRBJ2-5	CASSPHREETQYF
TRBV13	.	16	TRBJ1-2	CASRYLGDGKNYGYTF
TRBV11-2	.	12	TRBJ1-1	CASSLDSSEAFF
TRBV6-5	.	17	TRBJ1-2	CASSYSFLAERNYGYTF
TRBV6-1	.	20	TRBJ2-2	CASSDPSHRRGGRVAGELFF
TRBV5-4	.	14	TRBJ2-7	CASSYGQGGYEQYF
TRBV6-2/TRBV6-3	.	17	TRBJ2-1	CASSYSTAGGTPNEQFF
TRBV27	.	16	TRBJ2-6	CASRITGSTGANVLTF
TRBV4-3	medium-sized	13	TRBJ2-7	CASSPGPMYEQYF
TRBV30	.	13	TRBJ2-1	CAWSRSSYNEQFF
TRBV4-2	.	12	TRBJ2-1	CASSGGVLEQFF
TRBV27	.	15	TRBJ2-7	CASSISTSGSVEQYF
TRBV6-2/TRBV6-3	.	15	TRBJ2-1	CASSPPSGGYNEQFF
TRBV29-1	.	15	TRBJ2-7	CSVDRGASSSYEQYF
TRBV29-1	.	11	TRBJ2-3	CSAYEADTQYF
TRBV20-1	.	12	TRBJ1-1	CSAATGDTEAFF
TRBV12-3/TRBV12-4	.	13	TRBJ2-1	CASNPTGPKAQFF
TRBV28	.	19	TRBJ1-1	CASSILHTLNLQGDTEAFF
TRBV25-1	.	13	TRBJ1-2	CATWDRLEYGYTF
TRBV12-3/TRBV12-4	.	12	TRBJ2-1	CASSFGGHEQFF
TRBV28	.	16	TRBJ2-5	CASSSPTSVTQETQYF
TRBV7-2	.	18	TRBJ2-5	CASSTLGGAGGYQETQYF